A single sample gave rise to the 21 T cell receptor beta chains below, sequenced in a study of cytomegalovirus exposure and HLA in healthy donors. Primers: 60 Vbeta forward and 13 Jbeta reverse. Assay used: immunoSEQ multiplex PCR; TCRdb lists only in-frame clones, some missing. Among approximately 100,000 clones listed, around 81% were seen once. The sequenced sample consisted of PBMCs. These receptors all come from a woman aged 25 to 39 in good health and CMV-seronegative.

This chain connects TRBV2 to TRBJ2-3; tentative D call: TRBD2 (6 bases). V lost 8 bases and J 2 bases, leaving 17 bases between the germline ends. Germline CDR1 reads SNHLY; CDR2 reads FYNNEI. This CDR3 has 15 amino acids. The CDR3: CASRETPRPTDTQYF. CDR3 DNA sequence: TGTGCCAGCCGGGAGACTCCCCGGCCCACAGATACGCAGTATTTT.

The V gene is TRBV11-2, the J gene TRBJ2-3; 8 bases map to TRBD1. Trimming removed 4 bases from V and 1 base from J; junction bases left unmatched: 4. The CDR3 is 15 residues long. Germline CDR1 is SGHAT and CDR2 is FQNNGV. The CDR3 is CASSSGTGRTDTQYF. In DNA, the CDR3 is TGTGCCAGCAGCTCGGGGACAGGCCGCACAGATACGCAGTATTTT. The full variable domain, in which reference TRBV11-2 and TRBJ2-3 provide the parts outside the CDR3, is EAGVAQSPRYKIIEKRQSVAFWCNPISGHATLYWYQQILGQGPKLLIQFQNNGVVDDSQLPKDRFSAERLKGVDSTLKIQPAKLEDSAVYLCASSSGTGRTDTQYFGPGTRLTVL.

The chain uses TRBV5-4 and TRBJ1-3, with D perhaps matching TRBD1 (6 bases). CDR1 and CDR2 (germline): SGHNT, YYREEE (reference sequence). V gave up 4 bases and J gave up 1 base, with 12 bases separating them. This CDR3 region has 15 residues. The CDR3 loop is CASSAGQRSGNTIYF. In DNA form, the CDR3 reads TGTGCCAGCAGCGCTGGACAGCGTTCTGGAAACACCATATATTTT.

The rearrangement joins TRBV19 to TRBJ2-2, with no clear D. This CDR3 spans 13 amino acids. Germline CDR1 and CDR2: LNHDA and SQIVND (reference sequence). Trimming pared 6 bases from V and 5 bases from J, leaving 10 bases between. The CDR3 sequence: CASSPSRTGELFF. The CDR3, as DNA: TGTGCCAGTAGCCCGAGCAGGACCGGGGAGCTGTTTTTT.

The rearrangement joins TRBV19 to TRBJ1-6; 10 nucleotides match TRBD1. The CDR3 is made up of 16 amino acids. CDR1 and CDR2 (germline): LNHDA, SQIVND (reference sequence). V shed 5 bases, J shed 4 bases, and the junction held 5 bases outside the gene matches. The DNA for the CDR3 is TGTGCCAGTAGTGCCCGGGGACAGGGGTATAATTCACCCCTCCACTTT. It specifies CASSARGQGYNSPLHF.

The chain couples TRBV19 to TRBJ2-7; 8 nucleotides line up with TRBD2. The CDR3 covers 14 residues. Trimming took 7 bases from V and 0 from J; bases not matched to a gene: 5. CDR1 and CDR2 (germline): LNHDA, SQIVND (reference sequence). CDR3 DNA: TGTGCCAGTAATGGCGGGAGGAACTCCTACGAGCAGTACTTC. Protein product: CASNGGRNSYEQYF.

The chain links TRBV6-1 to TRBJ2-1; no definite D call. The CDR3 is made up of 12 amino acids. CDR1 and CDR2 from the germline V gene are MNHNS and SASEGT. V dropped 10 bases and J dropped 7 bases, with 14 bases sitting between them. CDR3 coding DNA: TGTGCCAATTCCAGGTTACCAAATGAGCAGTTCTTC. Its protein is CANSRLPNEQFF.

V usage is TRBV11-1 and J usage is TRBJ1-5, with D maybe TRBD1 (6 bases). The V end lost 0 bases, the J end lost 5 bases, and 8 bases lay between the germline ends. Germline CDR1 SGHAT, CDR2 FQDESV (reference sequence). CDR3 size: 14 residues. The CDR3 spells CASSLAGADQPQHF. In nucleotides, the CDR3 is TGTGCCAGCAGCTTAGCGGGGGCGGATCAGCCCCAGCATTTT. The variable domain in full, completed from reference TRBV11-1 and TRBJ1-5, reads EAEVAQSPRYKITEKSQAVAFWCDPISGHATLYWYRQILGQGPELLVQFQDESVVDDSQLPKDRFSAERLKGVDSTLKIQPAELGDSAMYLCASSLAGADQPQHFGDGTRLSIL.

A single count supports this clone. The chain joins TRBV4-1 to TRBJ1-1, with D possibly being TRBD1 (6 bases). Trimming took off 8 bases at V and 0 bases at J, with 19 bases between the two ends. Germline V CDR1 and CDR2: MGHRA, YSYEKL. The CDR3 runs 16 residues. CDR3: CASRRGRGELNTEAFF. The CDR3, as DNA: TGCGCCAGCCGCCGGGGGCGGGGGGAACTGAACACTGAAGCTTTCTTT.

The chain employs TRBV11-2 and TRBJ2-1; 13 bases align to TRBD2. CDR1 is SGHAT and CDR2 is FQNNGV in the germline V gene. The CDR3 has 17 residues. J was trimmed by 2 bases and V by 5 bases; bases with no gene match: 6. DNA of the CDR3: TGTGCCAGCAGCGCACAGGGGACTAGCGGGACCTACAATGAGCAGTTCTTC. This encodes CASSAQGTSGTYNEQFF.

The chain is built from TRBV28 and TRBJ1-5; the match to TRBD1 covers 7 bases. This CDR3 comprises 15 residues. Germline loops: CDR1 MDHEN, CDR2 SYDVKM. V was clipped by 2 bases and J by 6 bases; unmatched bases: 7. The CDR3 nucleotides read TGTGCCAGCAGTTTAGGAGGGGGCCGGAGTCAGCCCCAGCATTTT. Translating it yields CASSLGGGRSQPQHF.

This clone appeared a single time. This chain connects TRBV9 to TRBJ2-7; 8 nucleotides line up with TRBD2. V trimming: 0 bases; J trimming: 6 bases; junction bases outside the gene matches: 5. The germline gives CDR1 SGDLS, CDR2 YYNGEE. The CDR3 extends over 14 amino acids. DNA for the CDR3: TGTGCCAGCAGCGTAGCGAGCGGGAGAGGCGAGCAGTACTTC. Translated: CASSVASGRGEQYF.

The V call is TRBV18, the J call TRBJ1-4; D is unclear. V was shortened by 6 bases and J by 1 base, with 15 bases between the two germline ends. This CDR3 contains 16 residues. Germline values: CDR1 KGHSH, CDR2 LQKENI. CDR3 sequence reads: CASSPHGIGTNEKLFF. The CDR3 region has the DNA TGTGCCAGCTCTCCCCACGGGATTGGAACTAATGAAAAACTGTTTTTT.

CDR3 bases: TGCGCCAGCAGCTTGCGCGGGAGCTCAGATACGCAGTATTTT. Translation: CASSLRGSSDTQYF. The chain uses TRBV5-1 and TRBJ2-3; 7 nucleotides agree with TRBD2. V gave up 1 base and J gave up 4 bases; unmatched junction bases: 3. Germline CDR1 and CDR2: SGHRS and YFSETQ. CDR3 length: 14 amino acids.

The rearrangement links TRBV6-5 to TRBJ2-7; no firm D call. Germline V gene lookup returns CDR1 MNHEY and CDR2 SVGAGI. The CDR3 contains 16 residues. Trimming took 0 bases from V and 0 from J, leaving 12 bases between them. The CDR3 sequence is CASSYSDPGRSYEQYF. The DNA for the CDR3 is TGTGCCAGCAGTTACTCGGATCCGGGTCGCTCCTACGAGCAGTACTTC.

V usage is TRBV7-9 and J usage is TRBJ2-4; possible D gene TRBD2, 5 bases. CDR1 and CDR2 (germline): SEHNR, FQNEAQ (reference sequence). Between the trimmed V and J ends, which lost 5 bases and 9 bases, there was a span of 14 bases. The CDR3 sequence is 13 residues long. The CDR3 nucleotides read TGTGCCAGCAGCCCCGGGTCCAGCGGCATTCAGTACTTC. It is translated as CASSPGSSGIQYF.

The chain carries TRBV30 and TRBJ1-4, with D maybe TRBD1 (6 bases). Trimming stripped 4 bases from V and 8 bases from J, with 17 bases between. CDR1 and CDR2 (germline): GTSNPN, SVGIG (reference sequence). This CDR3 has 14 amino acids. For the CDR3, the DNA is TGTGCCTGGAACAGGGCTAAGTTTCGCGAAAAACTGTTTTTT. It translates to CAWNRAKFREKLFF.

This clone is a singleton in its sample. The chain carries TRBV27 and TRBJ2-1; D may be TRBD2 (6 bases). V was shortened by 3 bases and J by 0 bases, with 6 bases between the two germline ends. The length of the CDR3 is 14 residues. From germline, CDR1 is MNHEY and CDR2 SMNVEV (reference sequence). CDR3 DNA sequence: TGTGCCAGCAGTTTCGGGAGCTCCTACAATGAGCAGTTCTTC. Protein: CASSFGSSYNEQFF.

The chain has TRBV10-3 and TRBJ2-5; 9 nucleotides match TRBD2. The V gene's germline CDR1 is ENHRY and CDR2 SYGVKD. V trimming: 8 bases; J trimming: 4 bases; junction bases outside the gene matches: 8. The CDR3 consists of 14 residues. CDR3 residues: CAIRSGSQGETQYF. The CDR3 nucleotides are TGTGCCATCCGTAGCGGGAGTCAGGGAGAGACCCAGTACTTC.

This rearrangement joins TRBV6-4 to TRBJ2-1; D perhaps matches TRBD2 (6 bases). The V end was cut by 0 bases, the J end by 4 bases, with 16 bases between. Looked up from germline, CDR1 is MRHNA and CDR2 is SNTAGT. The CDR3 is 17 amino acids. The CDR3 nucleotides are TGTGCCAGCAGTGACTCTAGGGCGGGGTCCATTTACAATGAGCAGTTCTTC. This encodes CASSDSRAGSIYNEQFF.

J is TRBJ2-3 and V is TRBV4-1; TRBD1 matches 12 bases. This CDR3 has 17 residues. Per the germline V gene, CDR1 is MGHRA and CDR2 is YSYEKL. V shed 4 bases, J shed 10 bases, and the junction held 15 bases outside the gene matches. The CDR3 nucleotides read TGCGCCAGCAGCCCGACCGGGACAGGGGGCCTCCAATGGGCGCAGTATTTT. This codes for CASSPTGTGGLQWAQYF.